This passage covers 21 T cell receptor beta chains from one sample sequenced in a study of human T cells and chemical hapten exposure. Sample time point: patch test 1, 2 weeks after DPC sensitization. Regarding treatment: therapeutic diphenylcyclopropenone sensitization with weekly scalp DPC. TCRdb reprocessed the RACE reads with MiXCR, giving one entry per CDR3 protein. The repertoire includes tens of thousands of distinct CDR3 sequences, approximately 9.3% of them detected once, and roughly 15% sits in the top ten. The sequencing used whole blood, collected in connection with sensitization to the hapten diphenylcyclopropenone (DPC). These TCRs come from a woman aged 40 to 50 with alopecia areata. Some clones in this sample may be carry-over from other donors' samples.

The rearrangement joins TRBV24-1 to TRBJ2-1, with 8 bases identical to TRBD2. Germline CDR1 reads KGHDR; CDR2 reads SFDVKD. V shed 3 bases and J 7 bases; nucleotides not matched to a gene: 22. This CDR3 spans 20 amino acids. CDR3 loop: CATSDPPSGGAANRMNEQFF. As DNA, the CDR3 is TGTGCCACCAGTGATCCACCTTCCGGGGGGGCCGCTAATAGAATGAATGAGCAGTTCTTC.

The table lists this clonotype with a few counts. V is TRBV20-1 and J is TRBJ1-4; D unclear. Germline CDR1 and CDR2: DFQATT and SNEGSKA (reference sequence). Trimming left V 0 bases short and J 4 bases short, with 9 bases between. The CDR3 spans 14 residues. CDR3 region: CSARDRVLNEKLFF. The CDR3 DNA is TGCAGTGCTAGAGACCGGGTCCTTAATGAAAAACTGTTTTTT.

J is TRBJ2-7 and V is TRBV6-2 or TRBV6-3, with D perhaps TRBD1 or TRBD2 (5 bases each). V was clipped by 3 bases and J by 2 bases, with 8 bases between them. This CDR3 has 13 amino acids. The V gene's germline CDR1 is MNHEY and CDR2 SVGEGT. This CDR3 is CASSYQGPYEQYF. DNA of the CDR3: TGTGCCAGCAGTTATCAGGGACCCTACGAGCAGTACTTC.

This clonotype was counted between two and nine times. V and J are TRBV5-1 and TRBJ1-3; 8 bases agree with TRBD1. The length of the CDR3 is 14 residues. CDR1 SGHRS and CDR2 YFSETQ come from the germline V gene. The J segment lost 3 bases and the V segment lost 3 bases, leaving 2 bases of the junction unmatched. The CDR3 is CASSSTGGGNTIYF. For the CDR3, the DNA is TGCGCCAGCAGCTCAACAGGGGGTGGAAACACCATATATTTT.

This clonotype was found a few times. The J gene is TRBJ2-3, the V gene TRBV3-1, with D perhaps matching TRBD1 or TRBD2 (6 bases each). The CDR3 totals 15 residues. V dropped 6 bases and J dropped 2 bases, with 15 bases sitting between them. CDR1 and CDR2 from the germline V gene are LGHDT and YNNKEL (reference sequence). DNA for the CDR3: TGTGCCAGCAGTGATCGGGGGCCTATCACAGATACGCAGTATTTT. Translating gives CASSDRGPITDTQYF.

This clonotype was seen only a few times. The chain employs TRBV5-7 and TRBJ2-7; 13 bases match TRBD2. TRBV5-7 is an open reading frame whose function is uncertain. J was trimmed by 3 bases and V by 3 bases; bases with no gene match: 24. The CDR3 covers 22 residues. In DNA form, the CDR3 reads TGTGCCAGCAGCTGCTGTGGACCCCCTAAGACTAGCGGGGGGAAACCGAACTACGAGCAGTACTTC. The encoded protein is CASSCCGPPKTSGGKPNYEQYF.

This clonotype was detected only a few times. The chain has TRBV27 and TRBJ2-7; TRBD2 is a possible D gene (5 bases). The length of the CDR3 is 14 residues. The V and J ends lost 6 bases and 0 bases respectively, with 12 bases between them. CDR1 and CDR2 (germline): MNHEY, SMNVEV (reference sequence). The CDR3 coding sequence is TGTGCCAGCAGCCCGGGATCAAGCTCCTACGAGCAGTACTTC. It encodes CASSPGSSSYEQYF.

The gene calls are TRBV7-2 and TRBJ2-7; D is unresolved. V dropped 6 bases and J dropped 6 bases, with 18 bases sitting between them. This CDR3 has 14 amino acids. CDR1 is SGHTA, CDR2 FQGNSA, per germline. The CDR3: CASSDQILAGEQYF. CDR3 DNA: TGTGCCAGCAGTGATCAGATATTAGCCGGCGAGCAGTACTTC.

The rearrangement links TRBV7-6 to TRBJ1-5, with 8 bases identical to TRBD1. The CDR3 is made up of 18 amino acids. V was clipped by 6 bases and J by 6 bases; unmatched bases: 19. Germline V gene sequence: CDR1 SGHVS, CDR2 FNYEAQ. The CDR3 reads CASSPGQVMNSGVQPQHF. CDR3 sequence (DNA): TGTGCCAGCAGTCCGGGACAGGTCATGAATAGTGGAGTTCAGCCCCAGCATTTT.

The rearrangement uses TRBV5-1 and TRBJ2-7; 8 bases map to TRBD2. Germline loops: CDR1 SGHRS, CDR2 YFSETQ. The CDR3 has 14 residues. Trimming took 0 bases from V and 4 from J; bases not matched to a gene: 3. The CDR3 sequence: CASSLERGWYEQYF. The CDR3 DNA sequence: TGCGCCAGCAGCTTGGAGCGGGGGTGGTACGAGCAGTACTTC.

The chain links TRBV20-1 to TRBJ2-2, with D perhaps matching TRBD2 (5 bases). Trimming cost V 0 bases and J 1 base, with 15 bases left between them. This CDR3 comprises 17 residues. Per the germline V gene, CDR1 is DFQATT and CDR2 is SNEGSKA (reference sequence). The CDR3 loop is CSARDRGRPMNTGELFF. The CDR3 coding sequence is TGCAGTGCTAGAGATCGAGGGCGTCCGATGAACACCGGGGAGCTGTTTTTT.

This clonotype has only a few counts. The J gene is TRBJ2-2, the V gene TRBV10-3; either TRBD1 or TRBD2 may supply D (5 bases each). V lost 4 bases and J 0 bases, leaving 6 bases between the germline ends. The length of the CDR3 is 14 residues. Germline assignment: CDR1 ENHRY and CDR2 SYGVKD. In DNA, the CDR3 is TGTGCCATCAGTGGGGGACCGAACACCGGGGAGCTGTTTTTT. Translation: CAISGGPNTGELFF.

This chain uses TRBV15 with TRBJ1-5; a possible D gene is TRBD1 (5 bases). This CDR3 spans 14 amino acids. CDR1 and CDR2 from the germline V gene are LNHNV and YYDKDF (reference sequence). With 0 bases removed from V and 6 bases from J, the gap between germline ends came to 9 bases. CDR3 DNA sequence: TGTGCCACCAGCAGAGATGGGGGTGCTCAGCCCCAGCATTTT. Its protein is CATSRDGGAQPQHF.

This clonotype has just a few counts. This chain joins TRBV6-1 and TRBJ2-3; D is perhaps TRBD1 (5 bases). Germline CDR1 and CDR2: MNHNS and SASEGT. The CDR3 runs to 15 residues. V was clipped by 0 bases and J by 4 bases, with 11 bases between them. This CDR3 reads CASSEAGRDADTQYF. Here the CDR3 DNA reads TGTGCCAGCAGTGAAGCCGGCAGGGATGCAGATACGCAGTATTTT.

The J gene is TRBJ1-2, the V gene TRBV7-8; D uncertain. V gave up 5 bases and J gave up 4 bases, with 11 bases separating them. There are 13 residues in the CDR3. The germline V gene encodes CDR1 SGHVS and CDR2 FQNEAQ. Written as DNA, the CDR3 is TGTGCCAGCAGCCCTACGGTGGTCTATGGCTACACCTTC. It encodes CASSPTVVYGYTF.

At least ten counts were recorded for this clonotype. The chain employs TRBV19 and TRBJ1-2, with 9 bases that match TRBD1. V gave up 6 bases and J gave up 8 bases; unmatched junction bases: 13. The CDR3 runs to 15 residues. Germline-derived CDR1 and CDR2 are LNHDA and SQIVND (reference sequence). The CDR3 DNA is TGTGCCAGTAGGCCGGAACAGGGGGCGCGTAGGGGCTACACCTTC. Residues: CASRPEQGARRGYTF.

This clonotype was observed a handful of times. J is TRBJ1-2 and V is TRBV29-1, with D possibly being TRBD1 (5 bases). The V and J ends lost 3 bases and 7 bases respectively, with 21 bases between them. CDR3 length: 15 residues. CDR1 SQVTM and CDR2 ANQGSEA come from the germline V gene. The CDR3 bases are TGCAGCGTTGAGGCGACCGGACGCCGGGGCGGTGGCTACACCTTC. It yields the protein CSVEATGRRGGGYTF.

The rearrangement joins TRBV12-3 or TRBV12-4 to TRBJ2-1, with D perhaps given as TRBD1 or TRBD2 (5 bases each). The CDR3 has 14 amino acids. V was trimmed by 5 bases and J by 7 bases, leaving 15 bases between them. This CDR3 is CASSPPGTENEQFF. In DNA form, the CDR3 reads TGTGCCAGCAGTCCCCCCGGGACGGAAAATGAGCAGTTCTTC.

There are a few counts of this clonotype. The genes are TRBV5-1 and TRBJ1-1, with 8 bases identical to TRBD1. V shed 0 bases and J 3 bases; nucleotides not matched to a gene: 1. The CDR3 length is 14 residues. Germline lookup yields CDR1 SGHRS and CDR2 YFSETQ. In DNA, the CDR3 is TGCGCCAGCAGCTTGGGGACAGGGTACACTGAAGCTTTCTTT. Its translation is CASSLGTGYTEAFF.

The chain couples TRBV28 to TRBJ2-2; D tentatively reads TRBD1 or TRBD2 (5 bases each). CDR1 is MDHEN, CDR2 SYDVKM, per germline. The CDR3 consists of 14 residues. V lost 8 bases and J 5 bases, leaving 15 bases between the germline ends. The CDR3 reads CASRGSLSTGELFF. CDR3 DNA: TGTGCCAGCCGGGGCAGCTTATCGACCGGGGAGCTGTTTTTT.

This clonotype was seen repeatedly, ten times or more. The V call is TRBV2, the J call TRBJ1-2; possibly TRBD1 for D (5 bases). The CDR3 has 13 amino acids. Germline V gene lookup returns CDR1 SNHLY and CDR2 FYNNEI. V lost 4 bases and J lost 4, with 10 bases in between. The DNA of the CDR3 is TGTGCCAGCAGTGCGGCAGGGATCTATGGCTACACCTTC. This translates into CASSAAGIYGYTF.